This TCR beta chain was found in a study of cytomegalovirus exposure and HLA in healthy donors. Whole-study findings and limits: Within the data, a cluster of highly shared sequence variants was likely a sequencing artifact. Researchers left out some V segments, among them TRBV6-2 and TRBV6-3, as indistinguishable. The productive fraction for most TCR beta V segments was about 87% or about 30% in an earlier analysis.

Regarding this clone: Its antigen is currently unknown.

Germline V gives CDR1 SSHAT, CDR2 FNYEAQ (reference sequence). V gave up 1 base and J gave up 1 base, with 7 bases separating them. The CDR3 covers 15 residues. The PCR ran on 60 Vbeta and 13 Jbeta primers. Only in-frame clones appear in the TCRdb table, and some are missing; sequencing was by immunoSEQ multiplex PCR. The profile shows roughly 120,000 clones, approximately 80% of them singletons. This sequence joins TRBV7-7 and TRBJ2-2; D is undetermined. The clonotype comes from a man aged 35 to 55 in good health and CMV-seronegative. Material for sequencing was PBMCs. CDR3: CASSLGRRNTGELFF. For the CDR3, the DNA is TGTGCCAGCAGCTTAGGCAGGCGGAACACCGGGGAGCTGTTTTTT.